This T cell receptor beta chain stems from a study of identical twins. Findings and limits, study-wide: In monozygotic twins, models underestimated the sharing of out-of-frame TCR alpha. In beta out-of-frame sequences, the excess sharing between twins was weaker.

Note on this clonotype: Its matching antigen is unknown.

TCRdb fed the 5' RACE reads into MiXCR, producing one record per CDR3 protein. Of about 530,000 distinct CDR3 sequences listed, under 25% are singletons. The germline V gene encodes CDR1 MNHNS and CDR2 SASEGT. This CDR3 is 15 amino acids long. Deletions cut 6 bases from V and 5 bases from J, with 17 bases between. The same sample was also studied in work on yellow fever vaccine responses in identical twins. From that study: After vaccination, twins' T cell response reportedly seemed partly convergent, partly personalized.

The sequencing input was CD4+ T cells sorted from blood. The receptor comes from a woman between 18 and 30 years old in good health. This rearrangement joins TRBV6-1 to TRBJ2-1; D is perhaps TRBD2 (6 bases). The CDR3 region has the DNA TGTGCCAGCAGGCTACTAGGAGGGAAGGACAATGAGCAGTTCTTC. It translates to CASRLLGGKDNEQFF.